The source of this T cell receptor (beta chain) is a study of shared clonotypes between healthy human individuals. Study-level points and caveats: With few donors, the genetic and exposure-history diversity represented was limited. Sample collection involved blood only; tissue repertoires are likely different.

V trimming: 4 bases; J trimming: 4 bases; junction bases outside the gene matches: 4. Germline V gene sequence: CDR1 SQVTM, CDR2 ANQGSEA. This CDR3 is 13 amino acids long. Sequencing used immunoSEQ multiplex PCR; TCRdb keeps in-frame clones, though not all of them. This sample carries about 980,000 clones, 70% to 85% of them seen once, and the ten largest clones take approximately 1.5%. This clone was recorded many times. Its antigen is not known. Every donor, a Caucasian adult, lived in Nashville, Tennessee. Subsets obtained from CD4+ cells comprised CD45RA+ naive and CD45RA-negative memory cells. The clonotype comes from a young man in good health. What was sequenced was memory CD4+ T cells sorted from blood. Subset given: CD45RA-negative fraction. This chain joins TRBV29-1 and TRBJ1-2; 9 bases map to TRBD1. CDR3 region: CSVGQGVPYGYTF. The CDR3 nucleotides read TGCAGCGTTGGACAGGGGGTACCCTATGGCTACACCTTC.